This T cell receptor (beta chain) was captured in a study of shared clonotypes between healthy human individuals. Overall study results and limits: Unshared clonotypes carried lower generation probabilities than those common to all four donors.

Repertoires were generated with immunoSEQ multiplex PCR, while TCRdb's copy carries only in-frame clones and drops some. In the table there are 2 million to 3 million clones, more than 85% of which are singletons. Per germline, CDR1 LNHNV and CDR2 YYDKDF (reference sequence). Germline trimming cut 8 bases from V and 0 bases from J; bases unmatched to any gene: 12. CDR3 length: 17 residues. With regard to this clone: Antigen specificity is unknown.

The rearrangement links TRBV15 to TRBJ2-7, with TRBD2 matching 11 bases. This clonotype was obtained from a man between 18 and 29 years old in good health. Some clones in this sample may be carry-over from other donors' samples. Sequenced input: naive CD4+ T cells from PBMCs. Subset specified: CD45RA+ positively selected. Here the CDR3 DNA reads TGTGCCACCTCACCCCGGTTGGGACTAGCGGACTCCTACGAGCAGTACTTC. This codes for CATSPRLGLADSYEQYF.